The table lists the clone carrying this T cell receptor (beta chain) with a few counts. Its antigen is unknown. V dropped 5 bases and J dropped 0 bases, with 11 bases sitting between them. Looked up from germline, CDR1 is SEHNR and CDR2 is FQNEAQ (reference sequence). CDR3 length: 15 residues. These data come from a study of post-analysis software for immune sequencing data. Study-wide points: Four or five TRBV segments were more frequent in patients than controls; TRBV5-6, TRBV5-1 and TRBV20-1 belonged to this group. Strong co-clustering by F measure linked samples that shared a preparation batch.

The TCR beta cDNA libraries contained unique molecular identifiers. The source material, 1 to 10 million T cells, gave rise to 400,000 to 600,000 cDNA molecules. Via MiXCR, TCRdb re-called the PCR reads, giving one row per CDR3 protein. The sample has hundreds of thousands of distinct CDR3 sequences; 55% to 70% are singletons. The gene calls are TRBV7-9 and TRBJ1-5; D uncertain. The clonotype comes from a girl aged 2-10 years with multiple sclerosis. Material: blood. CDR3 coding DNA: TGTGCCAGCAGCCAGGACGCGTCTAGCAATCAGCCCCAGCATTTT. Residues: CASSQDASSNQPQHF. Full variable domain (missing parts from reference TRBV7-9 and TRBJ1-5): DTGVSQNPRHKITKRGQNVTFRCDPISEHNRLYWYRQTLGQGPEFLTYFQNEAQLEKSRLLSDRFSAERPKGSFSTLEIQRTEQGDSAMYLCASSQDASSNQPQHFGDGTRLSIL.